These T cell receptor beta chains were read from a single sample in a study of blood T cell repertoires in COVID-19. Generated by immunoSEQ multiplex PCR, the TCRdb table keeps only in-frame clones and is missing some. The table lists a few hundred thousand clones, around 89% of them singletons, with around 2.8% in the top ten. Specimen: peripheral blood. The receptors were sampled from a woman younger than 45 with COVID-19, enrolled during active disease. Both conserved end residues are part of each CDR3. D genes are given only for firm matches. Size is stated for part of the rows, as once, few or many counts, or as a class when the clone is expanded.

TRBV29-1	TRBJ2-2	-	TRBD1	14	TGCAGCGTCCGGACAGGGGCGAACACCGGGGAGCTGTTTTTT	CSVRTGANTGELFF
TRBV6-5	TRBJ1-5	once	-	15	TGTGCCAGCAGTTCCGGCGGGCGTGGCAATCAGCCCCAGCATTTT	CASSSGGRGNQPQHF
TRBV6-6	TRBJ1-5	-	-	15	TGTGCCAGCAGTTACGGGGGGGGGAACAATCAGCCCCAGCATTTT	CASSYGGGNNQPQHF
TRBV10-1	TRBJ2-1	-	TRBD2	16	TGCGCCAGCAGTGAGCCGAGCACTAGCGGACACAATGAGCAGTTCTTC	CASSEPSTSGHNEQFF
TRBV28	TRBJ1-6	-	-	17	TGTGCCAGCAGTTTATTTTTGGTCGGAGGATATAATTCACCCCTCCACTTT	CASSLFLVGGYNSPLHF
TRBV6-5	TRBJ1-5	-	-	15	TGTGCCACCTTGTTGAGGGAGACTAGCAATCAGCCCCAGCATTTT	CATLLRETSNQPQHF
TRBV21-1	TRBJ1-2	-	-	10	TGTGCCATGAGGGTCCCTGGCTACACCTTC	CAMRVPGYTF
TRBV6-2/TRBV6-3	TRBJ1-1	once	-	12	TGTGCCAGCAGTCCCAGGGGTGCTGAAGCTTTCTTT	CASSPRGAEAFF
TRBV28	TRBJ2-3	-	TRBD2	21	TGTGCCAGCAGTCCCCAACTTGGGGCGGGGGGGCTTGAAGGTAGCACAGATACGCAGTATTTT	CASSPQLGAGGLEGSTDTQYF
TRBV27	TRBJ1-5	-	TRBD1	16	TGTGCCAGCAGTTTATCTGGGACAGAGGGTAATCAGCCCCAGCATTTT	CASSLSGTEGNQPQHF
TRBV7-6	TRBJ2-1	-	TRBD1	15	TGTGCCAGCAGCTTAGTCAGGGACAGGTACAATGAGCAGTTCTTC	CASSLVRDRYNEQFF
TRBV5-5	TRBJ2-2	-	-	14	TGTGCCACCGCCAATGTTCTATCCACCGGGGAGCTGTTTTTT	CATANVLSTGELFF
TRBV18	TRBJ2-7	-	-	14	TGTGCCAGCTCACCGAACGGTAGCCCCTACGAGCAGTACTTC	CASSPNGSPYEQYF